This entry describes one T cell receptor (beta chain). Assay used: immunoSEQ multiplex PCR; TCRdb lists only in-frame clones, some missing. The sample contains 170,000 or so clones, roughly 90% of which appear only once. The source of the sample is a study of control samples from healthy donors and cancer patients. V was pared by 3 bases and J by 7 bases, with 11 bases of the junction left unmatched. This CDR3 has 15 amino acids. Germline loops: CDR1 MNHNS, CDR2 SASEGT. Sequencing input: blood. The source is a woman aged 50 to 65 in good health. The chain carries TRBV6-1 and TRBJ2-5, with 7 bases matching TRBD2. CDR3 protein: CASSDEGLNLGTQYF. For the CDR3, the DNA is TGTGCCAGCAGTGATGAGGGACTAAACTTGGGGACCCAGTACTTC.